This paragraph reports one T cell receptor beta chain. Its antigen is as yet unknown. The data were produced by immunoSEQ multiplex PCR, yet TCRdb's version contains in-frame clones alone and is incomplete. The sample has 9,500 to 10,000 clones, roughly 71% seen once; the top ten hold about 20%. This CDR3 is built from 12 residues. Trimming pared 2 bases from V and 4 bases from J, leaving 6 bases between. CDR1 and CDR2 from the germline V gene are GTSNPN and SVGIG (reference sequence). The data belong to a study of tumor-infiltrating lymphocytes in localized non-small cell lung cancer. Overall study results and limits: Different pieces of the same tissue went to different assays, confounding technical variation with intratumor heterogeneity. Tumors had more T cell infiltration than uninvolved lung, per TCRbeta sequencing and CD3 counts.

The origin of this receptor is a human donor with non-small cell lung cancer. The chain has TRBV30 and TRBJ1-5, with D perhaps TRBD1 (5 bases). Input material: lung tumor tissue. CDR3 amino acids: CAWSRQNQPQHF. In DNA, the CDR3 is TGTGCCTGGAGTCGACAGAATCAGCCCCAGCATTTT.